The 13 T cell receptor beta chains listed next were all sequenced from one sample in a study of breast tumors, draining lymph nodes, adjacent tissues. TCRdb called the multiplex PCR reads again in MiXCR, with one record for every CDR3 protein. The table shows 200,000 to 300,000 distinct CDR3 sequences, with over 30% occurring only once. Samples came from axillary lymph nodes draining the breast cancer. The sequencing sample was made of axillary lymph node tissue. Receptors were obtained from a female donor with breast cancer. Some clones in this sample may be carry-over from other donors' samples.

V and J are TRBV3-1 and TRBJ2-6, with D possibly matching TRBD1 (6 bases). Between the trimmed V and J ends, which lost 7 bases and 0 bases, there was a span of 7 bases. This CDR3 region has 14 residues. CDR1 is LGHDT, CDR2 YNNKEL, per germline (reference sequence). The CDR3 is CASNRASGANVLTF. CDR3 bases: TGTGCCAGCAACAGGGCCTCTGGGGCCAACGTCCTGACTTTC.

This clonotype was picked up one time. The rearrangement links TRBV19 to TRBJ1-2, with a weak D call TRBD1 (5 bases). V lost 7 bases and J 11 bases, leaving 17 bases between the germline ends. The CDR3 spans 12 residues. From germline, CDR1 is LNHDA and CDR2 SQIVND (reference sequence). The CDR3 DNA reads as TGTGCCAGTACCACCGGGACTAGCGGATACACCTTC. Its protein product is CASTTGTSGYTF.

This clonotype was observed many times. CDR3 nucleotide sequence: TGCGCCAGCAGCTTGGGGGGAGGGACAGGGGTTTTGGAAAAACTGTTTTTT. Translated, it gives CASSLGGGTGVLEKLFF. The chain has TRBV5-1 and TRBJ1-4, with TRBD1 identical over 10 bases. The CDR3 loop spans 17 amino acids. The V gene end was trimmed by 0 bases and the J gene end by 8 bases; junction bases not matched to a gene: 10. Germline loops: CDR1 SGHRS, CDR2 YFSETQ.

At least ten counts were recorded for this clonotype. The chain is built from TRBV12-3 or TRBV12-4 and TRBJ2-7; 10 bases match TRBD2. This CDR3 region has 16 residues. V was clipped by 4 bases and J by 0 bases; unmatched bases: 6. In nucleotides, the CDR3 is TGTGCCAGCAGTTATAGCGGGAGGTCCCTCTCCTACGAGCAGTACTTC. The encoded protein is CASSYSGRSLSYEQYF.

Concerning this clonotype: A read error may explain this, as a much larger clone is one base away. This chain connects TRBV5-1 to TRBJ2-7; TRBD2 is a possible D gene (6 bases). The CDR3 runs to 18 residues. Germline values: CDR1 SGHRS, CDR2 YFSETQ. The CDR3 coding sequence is TGCGTCAGCAGCCATCGACCACCGGGAGTCCTAGAACACTACGAGCAGTACTTC. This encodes CVSSHRPPGVLEHYEQYF.

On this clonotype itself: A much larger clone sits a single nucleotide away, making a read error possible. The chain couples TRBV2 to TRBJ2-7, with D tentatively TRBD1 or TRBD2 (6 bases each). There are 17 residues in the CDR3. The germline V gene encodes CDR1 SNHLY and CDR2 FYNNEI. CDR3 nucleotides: TGTGCCAGCAGTGAATTTAGGCTGACCCTGGGGGGCTACGGGCAGTACTTC. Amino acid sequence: CASSEFRLTLGGYGQYF.

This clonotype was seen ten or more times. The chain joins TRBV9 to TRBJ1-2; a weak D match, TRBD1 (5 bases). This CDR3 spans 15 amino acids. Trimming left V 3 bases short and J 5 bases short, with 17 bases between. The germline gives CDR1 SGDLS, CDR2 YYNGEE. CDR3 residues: CASSAEGSDRYGYTF. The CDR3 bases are TGTGCCAGCAGCGCCGAAGGATCAGACAGATATGGCTACACCTTC.

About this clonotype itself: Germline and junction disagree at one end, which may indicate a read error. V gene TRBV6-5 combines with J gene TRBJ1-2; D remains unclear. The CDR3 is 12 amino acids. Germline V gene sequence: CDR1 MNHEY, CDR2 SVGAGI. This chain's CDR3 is CASSHSGSGYTF. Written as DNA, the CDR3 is TGTGCCAGCAGTCACTCGGGAAGTGGCTACACCTTC.

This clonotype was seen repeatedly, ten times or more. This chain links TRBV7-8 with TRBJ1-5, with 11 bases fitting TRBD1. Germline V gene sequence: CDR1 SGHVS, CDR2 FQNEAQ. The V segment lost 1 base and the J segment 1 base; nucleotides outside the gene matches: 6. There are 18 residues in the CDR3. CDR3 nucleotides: TGTGCCAGCAGCTTAGGGGGCGGACAGGGGGCAAGCAATCAGCCCCAGCATTTT. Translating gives CASSLGGGQGASNQPQHF.

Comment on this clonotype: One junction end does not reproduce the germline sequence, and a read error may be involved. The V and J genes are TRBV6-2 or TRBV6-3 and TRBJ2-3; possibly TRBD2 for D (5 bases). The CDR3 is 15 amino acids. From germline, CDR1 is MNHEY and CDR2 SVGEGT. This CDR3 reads CASSHSGGRWDTQYF. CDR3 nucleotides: TGTGCCAGCAGTCACTCGGGTGGGAGATGGGATACGCAGTATTTT.

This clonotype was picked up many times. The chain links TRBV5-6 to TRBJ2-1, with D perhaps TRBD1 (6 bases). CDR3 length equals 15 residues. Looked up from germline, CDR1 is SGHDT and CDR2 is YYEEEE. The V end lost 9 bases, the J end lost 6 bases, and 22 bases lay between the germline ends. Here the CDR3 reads CATRRLAGETNEQFF. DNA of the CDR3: TGTGCCACCAGACGGTTGGCAGGGGAAACCAATGAGCAGTTCTTC.

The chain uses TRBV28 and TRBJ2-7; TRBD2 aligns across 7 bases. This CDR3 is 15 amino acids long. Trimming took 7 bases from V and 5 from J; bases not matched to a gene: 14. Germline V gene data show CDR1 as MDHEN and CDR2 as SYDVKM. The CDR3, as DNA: TGTGCCAGCACCAATTTCCGGGAGCGGGGTAACGAGCAGTACTTC. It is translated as CASTNFRERGNEQYF.

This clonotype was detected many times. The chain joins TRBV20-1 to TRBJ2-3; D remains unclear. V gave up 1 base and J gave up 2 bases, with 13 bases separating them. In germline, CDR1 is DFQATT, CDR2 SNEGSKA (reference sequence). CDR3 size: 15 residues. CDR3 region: CSARGSGWDTDTQYF. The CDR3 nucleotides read TGCAGTGCTAGAGGGTCTGGGTGGGACACAGATACGCAGTATTTT.